Below, one T cell receptor (beta chain) is given with its context. The protocol was immunoSEQ multiplex PCR, while the TCRdb copy is restricted to in-frame clones and leaves out a portion. This sample has tens of thousands of clones, with roughly 84% found just once. The data stem from a study of T cell clones after liver transplantation. Overall study context: Timepoints were pre-transplant, pre-withdrawal, and after withdrawal was completed or failed.

CDR1 and CDR2 (germline): SEHNR, FQNEAQ (reference sequence). V was trimmed by 4 bases and J by 1 base, leaving 11 bases between them. This CDR3 is built from 15 residues. The receptor was derived from a human donor who received a liver transplant. Material: CD4+ T cells from blood, obtained before liver transplant. The chain has TRBV7-9 and TRBJ2-1; D gene unclear. In DNA form, the CDR3 reads TGTGCCAGCAGCTCGAAAGGGAAATCCTACAATGAGCAGTTCTTC. Translation: CASSSKGKSYNEQFF.